This record looks at one TCR beta chain sequence and its context. TCRB transcripts that were expressed got sequenced, as all of the isolated RNA had been reverse transcribed. The repertoire was sequenced with immunoSEQ multiplex PCR; TCRdb's copy has only in-frame clones and lacks some. The sample comprises about 250,000 clones, 13% to 15% of which are singletons, and more than 0.025% rests with the top ten. This sample stems from a study of beta chain features in type 1 diabetes. Sequencing was carried out using naive CD4+ T cells from blood. The TCR was taken from a middle-aged woman in good health.

The CDR3 sequence: CASSQSERGDGTGELFF. DNA of the CDR3: TGCGCCAGCAGTCAGTCTGAGCGGGGGGATGGCACCGGGGAGCTGTTTTTT. This chain links TRBV23-1 with TRBJ2-2, with 9 bases identical to TRBD2. TRBV23-1 is recorded as an ORF, its role being uncertain. The ends lost 3 bases at V and 4 bases at J; junction bases unmatched: 9. The CDR3 is 17 amino acids.